The entry below describes one T cell receptor (beta chain). Its target is unknown. Donors had nominal health at sampling but likely had unrecorded immune exposures. This record comes from a study of cytomegalovirus exposure and HLA in healthy donors. Study-wide findings and caveats: Reported results showed that the classifier diagnosed cytomegalovirus status with high specificity and sensitivity.

PCR primers comprised 60 Vbeta and 13 Jbeta primers. TCRdb keeps only in-frame clones here, not all; method: immunoSEQ multiplex PCR. The sample consists of approximately 88,000 clones, 64% of them appearing once. The V gene's germline CDR1 is SGHTA and CDR2 FQGTGA. The V and J ends lost 5 bases and 6 bases, in that order; junction bases with no gene match: 0. The CDR3 sequence is 12 residues long. This clonotype was obtained from a man in his sixties in good health and CMV-seronegative. The sample comprised PBMCs. The chain carries TRBV7-3 and TRBJ2-1; 8 bases line up with TRBD1. The CDR3 protein is CASSTGGNEQFF. CDR3 DNA sequence: TGTGCCAGCAGCACAGGGGGCAATGAGCAGTTCTTC. Supplemented by reference TRBV7-3 and TRBJ2-1, the full variable domain reads GAGVSQTPSNKVTEKGKYVELRCDPISGHTALYWYRQSLGQGPEFLIYFQGTGAADDSGLPNDRFFAVRPEGSVSTLKIQRTERGDSAVYLCASSTGGNEQFFGPGTRLTVL.